The 18 T cell receptor beta chains reported below all come from one sample, sequenced in a study of T cell responses to AZD1222 COVID-19 vaccine. This table comes from immunoSEQ multiplex PCR, and its TCRdb copy is limited to in-frame clones, with some not included. In the table there are around 100,000 clones, around nine tenths of which are singletons. Specimen: peripheral blood, collected 28 days after the second dose of the MenACWY control vaccine. These receptors came from an adult who received the MenACWY meningococcal vaccine as a control.

The chain uses TRBV5-4 and TRBJ1-2; possibly TRBD1 for D (5 bases). Trimming shortened V by 5 bases and J by 5 bases, and 10 bases separated the two germline ends. CDR1 is SGHNT, CDR2 YYREEE, per germline (reference sequence). CDR3 length: 12 amino acids. CDR3 bases: TGTGCCAGCAGTCCTCCAGGGTATGGCTACACCTTC. This codes for CASSPPGYGYTF.

This chain connects TRBV2 to TRBJ2-1, with D maybe TRBD1 (6 bases). The germline V gene has CDR1 SNHLY and CDR2 FYNNEI. Trimming stripped 7 bases from V and 7 bases from J, with 17 bases between. The CDR3 is 14 amino acids. The CDR3 nucleotides read TGTGCCAGCAACCTGGGGGCAGTTACTAATGAGCAGTTCTTC. It encodes CASNLGAVTNEQFF.

V is TRBV7-9 and J is TRBJ2-5; D is unresolved. The CDR3 contains 11 residues. Trimming stripped 5 bases from V and 5 bases from J, with 6 bases between. CDR1 is SEHNR, CDR2 FQNEAQ, per germline (reference sequence). Written as DNA, the CDR3 is TGTGCCAGCAGCCTAAAGGAGACCCAGTACTTC. Its protein product is CASSLKETQYF.

In its sample, this clone was seen a few times. Other DNA sequences in this sample translate to the same CDR3. The V and J genes are TRBV18 and TRBJ1-3, with D tentatively TRBD1 (5 bases). Germline CDR1 and CDR2: KGHSH and LQKENI. The CDR3 spans 14 residues. V was pared by 1 base and J by 4 bases, with 8 bases between. DNA of the CDR3: TGTGCCAGCTCACCACAGGGGTCCGGAAACACCATATATTTT. Translated, it gives CASSPQGSGNTIYF.

The chain joins TRBV30 to TRBJ2-5; 13 nucleotides line up with TRBD2. Germline V gives CDR1 GTSNPN, CDR2 SVGIG (reference sequence). V trimming: 1 base; J trimming: 2 bases; junction bases outside the gene matches: 1. The CDR3 loop spans 15 amino acids. DNA of the CDR3: TGTGCCTGGAGTGCGGGACTAGCGGGGCAAGAGACCCAGTACTTC. It yields the protein CAWSAGLAGQETQYF. The full variable domain, with the rest looked up from reference TRBV30 and TRBJ2-5, is SQTIHQWPATLVQPVGSPLSLECTVEGTSNPNLYWYRQAAGRGLQLLFYSVGIGQISSEVPQNLSASRPQDRQFILSSKKLLLSDSGFYLCAWSAGLAGQETQYFGPGTRLLVL.

V and J are TRBV28 and TRBJ1-2; tentatively, D is TRBD1 (6 bases). Germline V gives CDR1 MDHEN, CDR2 SYDVKM. Between the trimmed V and J ends, which lost 5 bases and 4 bases, there was a span of 11 bases. The length of the CDR3 is 13 residues. DNA of the CDR3: TGTGCCAGCAGTGTGGACAGCCTCTATGGCTACACCTTC. Protein product: CASSVDSLYGYTF.

The rearrangement uses TRBV24-1 and TRBJ2-2; no firm D call. CDR1 is KGHDR, CDR2 SFDVKD, per germline. V was trimmed by 9 bases and J by 4 bases, leaving 14 bases between them. The CDR3 has 14 amino acids. This chain's CDR3 is CATAPPGGTGELFF. DNA for the CDR3: TGTGCCACCGCGCCGCCTGGCGGCACCGGGGAGCTGTTTTTT.

This clone was observed once. V usage is TRBV13 and J usage is TRBJ2-3; 8 bases match TRBD1. Germline V gene lookup returns CDR1 PRHDT and CDR2 FYEKMQ (reference sequence). V lost 0 bases, J lost 0 bases, and 5 bases stayed unmatched. This CDR3 comprises 17 residues. Here the CDR3 DNA reads TGTGCCAGCAGCTTAGGGACAGGGGCCTCGAGCACAGATACGCAGTATTTT. Amino acids: CASSLGTGASSTDTQYF.

The chain links TRBV19 to TRBJ1-6; TRBD1 agrees at 7 bases. There are 15 residues in the CDR3. Germline CDR1 LNHDA, CDR2 SQIVND (reference sequence). With V trimmed by 7 bases and J by 5 bases, 8 bases remained unmatched. CDR3 coding DNA: TGTGCCAGTACCCCACGGGACAGACATAATTCACCCCTCCACTTT. This gives the protein CASTPRDRHNSPLHF.

The rearrangement uses TRBV13 and TRBJ1-2; D remains ambiguous. V lost 0 bases to trimming and J lost 4 bases, with 3 bases between them. Germline V CDR1 and CDR2: PRHDT, FYEKMQ (reference sequence). The CDR3 has 12 amino acids. The CDR3 is CASSLGTYGYTF. The CDR3 DNA sequence: TGTGCCAGCAGCTTAGGAACCTATGGCTACACCTTC. The full variable domain, with the rest looked up from reference TRBV13 and TRBJ1-2, is AAGVIQSPRHLIKEKRETATLKCYPIPRHDTVYWYQQGPGQDPQFLISFYEKMQSDKGSIPDRFSAQQFSDYHSELNMSSLELGDSALYFCASSLGTYGYTFGSGTRLTVV.

The chain couples TRBV29-1 to TRBJ1-2; D is uncertain. The V end was cut by 7 bases, the J end by 4 bases, with 10 bases between. Germline assignment: CDR1 SQVTM and CDR2 ANQGSEA. The CDR3 contains 11 residues. The CDR3 bases are TGCAGCGCAGGAGACACCTATGGCTACACCTTC. Residues: CSAGDTYGYTF.

The V call is TRBV11-2, the J call TRBJ1-2, with TRBD1 matching 7 bases. V lost 6 bases to trimming and J lost 0 bases; unmatched junction nucleotides: 13. CDR1 and CDR2 (germline): SGHAT, FQNNGV. The CDR3 is 17 residues long. CDR3 region: CASRGGQGGKANYGYTF. CDR3 coding DNA: TGTGCCAGCAGGGGAGGGCAGGGGGGAAAAGCTAACTATGGCTACACCTTC.

This clone was counted only a few times. V is TRBV6-5 and J is TRBJ1-4; D is uncertain. The V end was cut by 6 bases, the J end by 7 bases, with 15 bases between. CDR3 length: 14 residues. Germline CDR1 is MNHEY and CDR2 is SVGAGI. CDR3 DNA: TGTGCCAGCAGCCCCACATGGGAGGGTGAAAAACTGTTTTTT. Amino acids: CASSPTWEGEKLFF.

This chain uses TRBV18 with TRBJ1-2, with 8 bases aligning to TRBD1. The CDR3 is 17 residues long. Germline assignment: CDR1 KGHSH and CDR2 LQKENI. V lost 1 base and J lost 3; bases outside the gene matches: 10. The DNA for the CDR3 is TGTGCCAGCTCACCACTTCCAGGGGGCGCAGGGGACTATGGCTACACCTTC. Amino acids: CASSPLPGGAGDYGYTF.

This sequence joins TRBV29-1 and TRBJ2-1; D gene unclear. V was trimmed by 5 bases and J by 5 bases, leaving 4 bases between them. The CDR3 runs 10 residues. Germline V gives CDR1 SQVTM, CDR2 ANQGSEA. Here the CDR3 DNA reads TGCAGCGTTAGTCACAATGAGCAGTTCTTC. It is translated as CSVSHNEQFF.

This chain joins TRBV6-5 and TRBJ1-5; D is unresolved. Trimming shortened V by 6 bases and J by 3 bases, and 12 bases separated the two germline ends. Per the germline V gene, CDR1 is MNHEY and CDR2 is SVGAGI. The CDR3 consists of 14 residues. The CDR3 bases are TGTGCCAGCAGGGCTCCGGCTCCCAATCAGCCCCAGCATTTT. Amino acid sequence: CASRAPAPNQPQHF.

This chain links TRBV27 with TRBJ1-5; 8 bases map to TRBD1. The CDR3 is 13 residues long. The V gene's germline CDR1 is MNHEY and CDR2 SMNVEV (reference sequence). V was pared by 6 bases and J by 7 bases, with 5 bases of the junction left unmatched. CDR3 sequence reads: CASSQTGVQPQHF. DNA of the CDR3: TGTGCCAGCAGCCAGACAGGGGTCCAGCCCCAGCATTTT.

The V and J genes are TRBV29-1 and TRBJ2-5, with 10 bases that match TRBD1. This CDR3 comprises 16 residues. The trim removed 1 base at V and 2 bases at J, leaving 7 bases unmatched. Germline lookup yields CDR1 SQVTM and CDR2 ANQGSEA. CDR3 in amino acids: CSVEAYGDRGQETQYF. The CDR3 DNA sequence: TGCAGCGTTGAAGCTTATGGGGACAGGGGTCAAGAGACCCAGTACTTC.